The clone carrying this T cell receptor (beta chain) has a single count. Antigen unknown. Collection occurred without any documented infections or immune events in donors. The sample comes from a study of identifying expanded T cells in peripheral blood. General study points: Approximately two-week clone count variance significantly increased as total template count grew. Approximately 1.1 clones differed between technical replicates, versus approximately 17 and 20 over time.

TCRdb's table, derived via immunoSEQ multiplex PCR, lists solely in-frame clones and lacks some. The sample holds under 100,000 clones, 70% to 90% seen once. CDR1 and CDR2 (germline): LNHDA, SQIVND (reference sequence). The CDR3 has 17 amino acids. Trimming removed 3 bases from V and 0 bases from J, with 16 bases in between. V is TRBV19 and J is TRBJ2-3, with D tentatively TRBD1 (5 bases). What was sequenced was blood. The origin of this receptor is a person aged 18 to 75 in good health. CDR3 sequence: CASSIGNRPTSTDTQYF. The CDR3 nucleotides read TGTGCCAGTAGTATTGGAAACAGGCCGACTAGCACAGATACGCAGTATTTT.